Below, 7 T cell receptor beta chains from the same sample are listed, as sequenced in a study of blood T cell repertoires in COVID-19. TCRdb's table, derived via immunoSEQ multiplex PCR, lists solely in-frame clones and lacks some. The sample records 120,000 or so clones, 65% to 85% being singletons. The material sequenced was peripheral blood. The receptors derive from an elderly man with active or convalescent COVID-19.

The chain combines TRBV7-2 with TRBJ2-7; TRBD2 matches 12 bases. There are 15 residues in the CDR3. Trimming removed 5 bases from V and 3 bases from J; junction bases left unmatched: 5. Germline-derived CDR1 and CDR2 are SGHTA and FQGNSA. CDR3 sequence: CASSLRTSGVYEQYF. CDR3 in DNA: TGTGCCAGCAGCCTAAGGACTAGCGGGGTCTACGAGCAGTACTTC.

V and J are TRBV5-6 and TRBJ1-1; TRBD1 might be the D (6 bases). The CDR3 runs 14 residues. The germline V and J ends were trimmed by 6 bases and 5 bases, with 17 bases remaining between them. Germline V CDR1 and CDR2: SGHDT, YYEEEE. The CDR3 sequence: CASTLEGVRTEAFF. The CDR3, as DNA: TGTGCCAGCACCCTAGAGGGGGTCCGGACTGAAGCTTTCTTT.

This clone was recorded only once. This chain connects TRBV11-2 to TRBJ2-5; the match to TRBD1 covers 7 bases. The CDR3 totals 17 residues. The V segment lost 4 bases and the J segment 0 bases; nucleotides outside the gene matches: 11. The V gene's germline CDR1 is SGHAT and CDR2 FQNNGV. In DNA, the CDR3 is TGTGCCAGCAGCTCGCTCGCCTGGACAGGAAACCAAGAGACCCAGTACTTC. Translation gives CASSSLAWTGNQETQYF.

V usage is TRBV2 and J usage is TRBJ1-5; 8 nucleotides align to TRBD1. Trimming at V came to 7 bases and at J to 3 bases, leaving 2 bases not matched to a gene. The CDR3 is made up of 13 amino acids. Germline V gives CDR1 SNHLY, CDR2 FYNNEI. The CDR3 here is CASKDRANQPQHF. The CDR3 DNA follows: TGTGCCAGCAAGGACAGGGCCAATCAGCCCCAGCATTTT.

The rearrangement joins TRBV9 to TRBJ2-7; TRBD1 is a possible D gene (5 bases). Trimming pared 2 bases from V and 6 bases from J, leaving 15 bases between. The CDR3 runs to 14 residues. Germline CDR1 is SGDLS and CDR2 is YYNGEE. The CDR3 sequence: CASSVIGEMAEQYF. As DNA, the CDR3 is TGTGCCAGCAGCGTCATAGGGGAAATGGCCGAGCAGTACTTC.

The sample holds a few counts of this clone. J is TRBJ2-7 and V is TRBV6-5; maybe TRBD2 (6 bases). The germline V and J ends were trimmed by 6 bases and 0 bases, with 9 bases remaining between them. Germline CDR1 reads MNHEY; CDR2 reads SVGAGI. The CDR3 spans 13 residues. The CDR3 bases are TGTGCCAGCAGACGGGGGAGCTCCTACGAGCAGTACTTC. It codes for CASRRGSSYEQYF.

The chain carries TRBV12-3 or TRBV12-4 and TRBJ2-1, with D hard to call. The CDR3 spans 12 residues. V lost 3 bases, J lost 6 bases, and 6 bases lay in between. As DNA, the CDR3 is TGTGCCAGCAGTTTCAATGTCAATGAGCAGTTCTTC. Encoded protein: CASSFNVNEQFF.